The text below deals with one T cell receptor beta chain. Its antigen is undetermined. This sample was included in a study of cytomegalovirus exposure and HLA in healthy donors. Study-wide findings and caveats: Productive status was seen about 87% or about 30% of the time for most TCR beta V segments in an earlier analysis.

The trim removed 3 bases at V and 10 bases at J, leaving 0 bases unmatched. Looked up from germline, CDR1 is DFQATT and CDR2 is SNEGSKA (reference sequence). The CDR3 spans 10 residues. The PCR made use of 60 Vbeta and 13 Jbeta primers. TCRdb keeps only in-frame clones here, not all; method: immunoSEQ multiplex PCR. The sample lists 100,000 to 150,000 clones; over 70% were seen once. The receptor's source is a man between 18 and 35 years old in good health and CMV-seropositive. The chain employs TRBV20-1 and TRBJ1-1; 9 bases match TRBD1. Sequenced material: PBMCs. CDR3 amino acids: CSARGQGAFF. Written as DNA, the CDR3 is TGCAGTGCTAGGGGACAGGGAGCTTTCTTT.